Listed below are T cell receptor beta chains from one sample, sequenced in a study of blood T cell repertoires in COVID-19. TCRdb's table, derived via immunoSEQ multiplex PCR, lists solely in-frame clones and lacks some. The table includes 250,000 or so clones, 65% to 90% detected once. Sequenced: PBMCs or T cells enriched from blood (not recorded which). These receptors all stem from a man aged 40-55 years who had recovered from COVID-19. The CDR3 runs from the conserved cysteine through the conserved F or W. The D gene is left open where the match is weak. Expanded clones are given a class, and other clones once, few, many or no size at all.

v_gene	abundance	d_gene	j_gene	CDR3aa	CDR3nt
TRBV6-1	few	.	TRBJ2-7	CASSEFSLGPYEQYF	TGTGCCAGCAGTGAATTTTCATTGGGGCCCTACGAGCAGTACTTC
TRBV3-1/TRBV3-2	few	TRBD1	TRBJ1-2	CASSPGTANYGYTF	TGTGCCAGCAGCCCCGGGACAGCTAACTATGGCTACACCTTC
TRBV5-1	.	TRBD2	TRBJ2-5	CASRPGLAIETQYF	TGCGCCAGCAGGCCGGGACTAGCGATTGAGACCCAGTACTTC
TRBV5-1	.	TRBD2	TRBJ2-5	CASTATSGSIRETQYF	TGCGCCAGCACCGCGACTAGCGGGAGTATTCGGGAGACCCAGTACTTC
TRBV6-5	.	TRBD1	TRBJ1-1	CASSYGTGVTEAFF	TGTGCCAGCAGTTATGGGACAGGGGTCACTGAAGCTTTCTTT
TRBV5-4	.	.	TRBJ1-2	CASSLVGLSDLGYTF	TGTGCCAGCAGCTTGGTAGGACTGTCAGATCTTGGCTACACCTTC
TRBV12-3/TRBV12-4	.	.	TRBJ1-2	CASSQGPWSYTF	TGTGCCAGCAGTCAGGGGCCGTGGAGCTACACCTTC
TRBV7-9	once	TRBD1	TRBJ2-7	CASSPWDSYEQYF	TGTGCCAGCAGCCCGTGGGACAGCTACGAGCAGTACTTC
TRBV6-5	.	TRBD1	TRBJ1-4	CASRRVQGAEKLFF	TGTGCCAGCAGGAGGGTCCAGGGGGCTGAAAAACTGTTTTTT
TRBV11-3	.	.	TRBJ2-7	CASSLKAQAPYEQYF	TGTGCCAGCAGCTTAAAAGCCCAGGCCCCCTACGAGCAGTACTTC
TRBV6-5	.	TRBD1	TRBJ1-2	CASSYGTGGGYTF	TGTGCCAGCAGTTACGGGACAGGAGGAGGCTACACCTTC
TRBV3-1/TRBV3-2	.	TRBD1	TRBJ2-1	CASSLTGSYNEQFF	TGTGCCAGCAGCCTGACAGGGTCCTACAATGAGCAGTTCTTC
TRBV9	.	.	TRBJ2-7	CASSVVGQNEQYF	TGTGCCAGCAGCGTAGTGGGGCAGAACGAGCAGTACTTC
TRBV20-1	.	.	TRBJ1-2	CSASSGSGYGYTF	TGCAGTGCTAGTTCCGGTTCGGGCTATGGCTACACCTTC
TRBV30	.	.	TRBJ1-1	CAWGSSLNPGNNEAFF	TGTGCCTGGGGGAGTAGTCTTAATCCAGGAAACAATGAAGCTTTCTTT
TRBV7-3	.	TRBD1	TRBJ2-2	CASSLYGTGAGELFF	TGTGCCAGCAGCTTATACGGAACAGGGGCCGGGGAGCTGTTTTTT
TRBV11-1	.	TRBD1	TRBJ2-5	CASSLGTVETQYF	TGTGCCAGCAGCCTAGGGACAGTAGAGACCCAGTACTTC
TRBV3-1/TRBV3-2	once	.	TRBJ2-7	CASSQRSGTNHYEQYF	TGTGCCAGCAGCCAAAGATCCGGGACAAATCATTACGAGCAGTACTTC
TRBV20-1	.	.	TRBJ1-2	CSASITVDTF	TGCAGTGCTAGTATAACGGTCGACACCTTC
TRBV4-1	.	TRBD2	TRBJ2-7	CASSQLTRGLAMYEQYF	TGCGCCAGCAGCCAACTCACTCGGGGACTAGCGATGTACGAGCAGTACTTC
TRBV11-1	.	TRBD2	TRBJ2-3	CASSPGGATVDTQYF	TGTGCCAGCAGCCCCGGGGGGGCTACGGTAGATACGCAGTATTTT
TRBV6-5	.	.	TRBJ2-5	CASSYDRTQTQYF	TGTGCCAGCAGTTACGACAGGACGCAGACCCAGTACTTC
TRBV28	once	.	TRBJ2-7	CASGRGTYEQYF	TGTGCCAGCGGTAGGGGAACCTACGAGCAGTACTTC
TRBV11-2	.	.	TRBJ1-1	CASSLDQGNTEAFF	TGTGCCAGCAGCTTAGATCAGGGGAACACTGAAGCTTTCTTT
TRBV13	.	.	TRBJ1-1	CASSSDMAGRDTEAFF	TGTGCCAGCAGCTCCGACATGGCGGGGCGGGACACTGAAGCTTTCTTT
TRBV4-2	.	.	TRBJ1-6	CASSPETGRHSPLHF	TGTGCCAGCAGCCCAGAGACAGGCAGGCATTCACCCCTCCACTTT
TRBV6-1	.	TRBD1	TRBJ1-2	CASSGDRGFANYGYTF	TGTGCCAGCAGTGGGGACAGGGGTTTCGCTAACTATGGCTACACCTTC
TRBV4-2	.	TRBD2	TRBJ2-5	CASSPLAGGLGTQYF	TGTGCCAGCAGCCCTCTAGCGGGCGGATTGGGGACCCAGTACTTC
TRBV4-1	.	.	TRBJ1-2	CASSQGTVKGYTF	TGCGCCAGCAGCCAAGGGACAGTCAAGGGCTACACCTTC
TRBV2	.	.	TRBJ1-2	CASRQDSYGYTF	TGTGCCAGCAGACAGGACAGCTATGGCTACACCTTC